What follows is one T cell receptor (beta chain) and its context. Its antigen remains unknown. The PCR had 60 Vbeta and 13 Jbeta primers. Profiled with immunoSEQ multiplex PCR; TCRdb holds only in-frame clones, not every one. Among about 170,000 clones listed, about 88% were seen once. The sample is drawn from a study of cytomegalovirus exposure and HLA in healthy donors. Study observations and caveats: Available immune exposure information covered CMV serostatus only. In an earlier analysis, in approximately 570 donors, most V segments appeared productive either ~90% or ~30% of the time.

The germline gives CDR1 LNHDA, CDR2 SQIVND (reference sequence). V gave up 0 bases and J gave up 4 bases, with 7 bases separating them. The length of the CDR3 is 14 residues. The sequenced material came from PBMCs. The gene calls are TRBV19 and TRBJ2-1; D perhaps matches TRBD2 (5 bases). The receptor comes from a young man in good health and CMV-seropositive. CDR3 region: CASSIDQRYNEQFF. DNA of the CDR3: TGTGCCAGTAGTATAGACCAGCGGTACAATGAGCAGTTCTTC. Full variable domain (rest looked up from reference TRBV19 and TRBJ2-1): DGGITQSPKYLFRKEGQNVTLSCEQNLNHDAMYWYRQDPGQGLRLIYYSQIVNDFQKGDIAEGYSVSREKKESFPLTVTSAQKNPTAFYLCASSIDQRYNEQFFGPGTRLTVL.